One sample yielded the 3 T cell receptor beta chains listed below, sequenced in a study of T cell changes during pregnancy in multiple sclerosis. This table comes from immunoSEQ multiplex PCR, and its TCRdb copy is limited to in-frame clones, with some not included. The sample has over 35,000 clones, 90% seen once. The sample was CD4+ T cells from peripheral blood mononuclear cells, taken in the first trimester of pregnancy. These receptors were collected from a female donor in good health, enrolled as a control in a pregnancy study.

The chain has TRBV6-5 and TRBJ2-7; 7 bases agree with TRBD2. The length of the CDR3 is 16 residues. Germline loops: CDR1 MNHEY, CDR2 SVGAGI. The V and J ends lost 0 bases and 5 bases, in that order; junction bases with no gene match: 10. CDR3 nucleotide sequence: TGTGCCAGCAGTTACTCCGCCCTCAGCGGGGCCCACGAGCAGTACTTC. It translates to CASSYSALSGAHEQYF.

This clone has just one count. This chain uses TRBV15 with TRBJ1-3, with a possible D match to TRBD1 (6 bases). V was clipped by 0 bases and J by 0 bases, with 15 bases between them. The CDR3 loop spans 18 amino acids. Germline V gives CDR1 LNHNV, CDR2 YYDKDF (reference sequence). This CDR3 is CATSRDQGQSYSGNTIYF. The CDR3 coding sequence is TGTGCCACCAGCAGAGATCAGGGACAATCCTACTCTGGAAACACCATATATTTT. The variable domain in full, with the rest retrieved from reference TRBV15 and TRBJ1-3, is DAMVIQNPRYQVTQFGKPVTLSCSQTLNHNVMYWYQQKSSQAPKLLFHYYDKDFNNEADTPDNFQSRRPNTSFCFLDIRSPGLGDTAMYLCATSRDQGQSYSGNTIYFGEGSWLTVV.

This chain's CDR3 is CASKERGGNEQFF. The CDR3 nucleotides read TGTGCCAGCAAGGAACGGGGGGGAAATGAGCAGTTCTTC. This chain connects TRBV25-1 to TRBJ2-1; TRBD2 aligns across 8 bases. The length of the CDR3 is 13 residues. Germline lookup yields CDR1 MGHDK and CDR2 SYGVNS. J lost 7 bases, V lost 7 bases, and 6 bases had no gene match.